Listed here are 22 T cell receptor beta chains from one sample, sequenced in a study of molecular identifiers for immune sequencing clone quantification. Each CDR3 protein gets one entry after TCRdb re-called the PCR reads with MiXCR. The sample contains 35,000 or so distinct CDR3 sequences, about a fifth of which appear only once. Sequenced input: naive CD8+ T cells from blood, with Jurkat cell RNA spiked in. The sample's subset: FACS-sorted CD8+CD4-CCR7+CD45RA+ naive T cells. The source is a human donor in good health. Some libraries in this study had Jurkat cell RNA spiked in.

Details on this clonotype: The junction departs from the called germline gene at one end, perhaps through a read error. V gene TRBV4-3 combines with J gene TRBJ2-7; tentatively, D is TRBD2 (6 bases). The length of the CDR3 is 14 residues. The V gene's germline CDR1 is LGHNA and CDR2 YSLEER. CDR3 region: CASSQGRGYYEQHF. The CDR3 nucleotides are TGCGCCAGCAGCCAAGGGCGGGGATATTACGAGCAGCACTTC.

The CDR3 bases are TGTGCCAGTAGTATAGAGAATAGCGGGTATTACAATGAGCAGTTCTTC. The encoded protein is CASSIENSGYYNEQFF. V usage is TRBV19 and J usage is TRBJ2-1; 7 bases align to TRBD2. The junction had 6 bases not matched to a gene; V was cut back by 0 bases and J by 4 bases. Germline V gene lookup returns CDR1 LNHDA and CDR2 SQIVND (reference sequence). The CDR3 is 16 amino acids.

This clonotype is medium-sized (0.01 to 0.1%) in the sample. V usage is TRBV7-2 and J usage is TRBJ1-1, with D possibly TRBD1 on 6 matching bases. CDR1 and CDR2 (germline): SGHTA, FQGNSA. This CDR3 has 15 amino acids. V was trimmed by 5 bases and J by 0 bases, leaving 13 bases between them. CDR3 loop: CASSLGGFMNTEAFF. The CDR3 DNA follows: TGTGCCAGCAGCCTAGGGGGGTTCATGAACACTGAAGCTTTCTTT.

Here the CDR3 reads CASSSGQGIYEQYF. The CDR3 DNA sequence: TGCGCCAGCAGCTCTGGACAGGGAATCTACGAGCAGTACTTC. The chain combines TRBV4-3 with TRBJ2-7; 8 bases match TRBD1. CDR1 LGHNA and CDR2 YSLEER come from the germline V gene. CDR3 size: 14 residues. V lost 5 bases, J lost 3 bases, and 6 bases stayed unmatched.

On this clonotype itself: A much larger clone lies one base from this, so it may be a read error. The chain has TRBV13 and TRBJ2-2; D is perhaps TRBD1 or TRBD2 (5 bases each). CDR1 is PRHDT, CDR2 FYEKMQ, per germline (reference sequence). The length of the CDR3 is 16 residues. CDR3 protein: CASSFQTEGNAGELFF. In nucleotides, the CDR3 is TGTGCCAGCAGCTTCCAAACAGAGGGGAACGCCGGGGAGCTGTTTTTT.

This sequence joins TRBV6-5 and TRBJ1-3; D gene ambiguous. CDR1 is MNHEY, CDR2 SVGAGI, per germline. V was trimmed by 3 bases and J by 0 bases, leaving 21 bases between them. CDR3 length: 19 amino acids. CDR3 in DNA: TGTGCCAGCAGTTATTTCTCCTCGGGCCCCGGGGACTCTGGAAACACCATATATTTT. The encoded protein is CASSYFSSGPGDSGNTIYF.

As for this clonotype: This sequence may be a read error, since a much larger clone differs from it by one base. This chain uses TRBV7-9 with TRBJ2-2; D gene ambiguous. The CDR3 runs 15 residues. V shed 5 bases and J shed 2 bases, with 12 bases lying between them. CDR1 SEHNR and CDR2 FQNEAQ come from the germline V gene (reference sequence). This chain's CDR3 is CASSRPPENTGELFF. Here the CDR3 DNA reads TGTGCCAGCAGCCGACCCCCGGAAAACACCGGGGAGCTGTTTTTT.

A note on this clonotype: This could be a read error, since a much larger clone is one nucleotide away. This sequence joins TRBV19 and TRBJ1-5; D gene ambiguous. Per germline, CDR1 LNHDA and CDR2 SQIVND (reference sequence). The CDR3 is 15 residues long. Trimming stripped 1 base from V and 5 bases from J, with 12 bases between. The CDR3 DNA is TGTGCCAGTAGTATAGGGGCAGGCCGGGATCAGCCCCAGCATTTT. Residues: CASSIGAGRDQPQHF.

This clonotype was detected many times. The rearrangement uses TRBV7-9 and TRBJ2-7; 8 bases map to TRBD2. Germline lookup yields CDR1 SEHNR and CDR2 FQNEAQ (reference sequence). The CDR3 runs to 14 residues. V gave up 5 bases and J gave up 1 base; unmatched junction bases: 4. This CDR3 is CASSEGLASYEQYF. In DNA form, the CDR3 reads TGTGCCAGCAGCGAAGGACTAGCTTCCTACGAGCAGTACTTC.

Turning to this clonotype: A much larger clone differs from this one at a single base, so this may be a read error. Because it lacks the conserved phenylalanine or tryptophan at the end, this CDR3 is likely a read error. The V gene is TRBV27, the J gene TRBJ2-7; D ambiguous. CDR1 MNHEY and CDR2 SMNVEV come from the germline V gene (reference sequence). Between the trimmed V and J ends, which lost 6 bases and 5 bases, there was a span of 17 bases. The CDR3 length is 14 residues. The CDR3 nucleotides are TGTGCCAGCAGCCTCTCTCCCCGAGGTCACGAGCAGTACCTC. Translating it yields CASSLSPRGHEQYL.

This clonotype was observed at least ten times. The CDR3: CASSTDSASYEQYF. The CDR3 DNA is TGTGCCAGCAGCACGGACAGCGCCTCTTACGAGCAGTACTTC. The chain uses TRBV7-9 and TRBJ2-7, with a weak D call TRBD1 (6 bases). The germline V and J ends were trimmed by 5 bases and 4 bases, with 15 bases remaining between them. Looked up from germline, CDR1 is SEHNR and CDR2 is FQNEAQ (reference sequence). The CDR3 is made up of 14 amino acids.

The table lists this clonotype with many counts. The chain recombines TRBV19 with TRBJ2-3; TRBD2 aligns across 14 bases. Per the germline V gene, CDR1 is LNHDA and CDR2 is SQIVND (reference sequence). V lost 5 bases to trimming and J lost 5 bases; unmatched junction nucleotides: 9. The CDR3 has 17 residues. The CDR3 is CASSSRLAGGGGDTQYF. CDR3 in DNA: TGTGCCAGTAGTTCACGACTAGCGGGAGGGGGGGGAGATACGCAGTATTTT. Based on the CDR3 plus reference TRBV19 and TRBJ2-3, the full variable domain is DGGITQSPKYLFRKEGQNVTLSCEQNLNHDAMYWYRQDPGQGLRLIYYSQIVNDFQKGDIAEGYSVSREKKESFPLTVTSAQKNPTAFYLCASSSRLAGGGGDTQYFGPGTRLTVL.

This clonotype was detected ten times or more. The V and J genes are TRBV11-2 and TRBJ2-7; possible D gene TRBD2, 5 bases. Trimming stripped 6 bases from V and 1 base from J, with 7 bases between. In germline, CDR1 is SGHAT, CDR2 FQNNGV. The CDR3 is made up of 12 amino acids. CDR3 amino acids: CASSSGSYEQYF. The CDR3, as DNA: TGTGCCAGCAGTTCGGGGTCCTACGAGCAGTACTTC.

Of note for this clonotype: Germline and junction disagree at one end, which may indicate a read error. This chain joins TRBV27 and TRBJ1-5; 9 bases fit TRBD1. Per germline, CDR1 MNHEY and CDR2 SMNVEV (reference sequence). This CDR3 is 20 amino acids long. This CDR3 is CASSFPYFTGTGFSNQPRHF. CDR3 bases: TGTGCCAGCAGTTTCCCCTACTTTACCGGGACAGGGTTTAGCAATCAGCCCCGGCATTTT.

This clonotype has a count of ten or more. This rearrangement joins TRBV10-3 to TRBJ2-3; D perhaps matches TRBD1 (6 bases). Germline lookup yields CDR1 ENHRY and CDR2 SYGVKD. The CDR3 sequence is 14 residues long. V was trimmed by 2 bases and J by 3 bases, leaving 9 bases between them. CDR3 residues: CAISEKGVTDTQYF. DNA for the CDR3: TGTGCCATCAGTGAGAAGGGGGTGACAGATACGCAGTATTTT.

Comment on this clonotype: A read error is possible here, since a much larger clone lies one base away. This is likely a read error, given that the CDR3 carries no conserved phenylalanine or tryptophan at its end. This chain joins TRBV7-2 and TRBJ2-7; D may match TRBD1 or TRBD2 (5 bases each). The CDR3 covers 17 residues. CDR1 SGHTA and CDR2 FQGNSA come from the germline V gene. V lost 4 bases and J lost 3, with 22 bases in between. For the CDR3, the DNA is TGTGCCAGCAGCTCCCCGGGGCCCAGTACGATCAACTACGAGCAGTACTCC. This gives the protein CASSSPGPSTINYEQYS.

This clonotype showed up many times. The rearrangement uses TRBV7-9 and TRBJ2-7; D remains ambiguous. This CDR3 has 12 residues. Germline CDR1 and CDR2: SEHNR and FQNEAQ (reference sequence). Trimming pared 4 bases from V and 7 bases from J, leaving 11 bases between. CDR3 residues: CASSSVSGEQYF. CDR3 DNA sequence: TGTGCCAGCAGCTCCGTGTCCGGTGAGCAGTACTTC.

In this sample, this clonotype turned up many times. The CDR3 nucleotides read TGTGCCAGCAGCTCCCCACTAGCGGGAGGAGCCGAGCAGTACTTC. Protein: CASSSPLAGGAEQYF. This chain links TRBV13 with TRBJ2-7, with 12 bases aligning to TRBD2. This CDR3 spans 15 amino acids. V lost 4 bases to trimming and J lost 6 bases; unmatched junction nucleotides: 7. The germline CDR1 and CDR2 sequences are PRHDT and FYEKMQ (reference sequence).

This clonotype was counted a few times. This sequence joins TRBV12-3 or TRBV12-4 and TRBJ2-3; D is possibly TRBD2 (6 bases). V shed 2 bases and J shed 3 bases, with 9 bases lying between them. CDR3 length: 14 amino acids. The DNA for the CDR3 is TGTGCCAGCAGTTTAACTAGCCTTACAGATACGCAGTATTTT. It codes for CASSLTSLTDTQYF.

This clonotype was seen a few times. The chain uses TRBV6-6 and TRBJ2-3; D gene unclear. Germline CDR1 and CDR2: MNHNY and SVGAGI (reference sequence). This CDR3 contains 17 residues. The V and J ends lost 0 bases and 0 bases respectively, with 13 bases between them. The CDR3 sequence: CASSYSLGSYSTDTQYF. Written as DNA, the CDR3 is TGTGCCAGCAGTTACTCGCTCGGATCTTATAGCACAGATACGCAGTATTTT.

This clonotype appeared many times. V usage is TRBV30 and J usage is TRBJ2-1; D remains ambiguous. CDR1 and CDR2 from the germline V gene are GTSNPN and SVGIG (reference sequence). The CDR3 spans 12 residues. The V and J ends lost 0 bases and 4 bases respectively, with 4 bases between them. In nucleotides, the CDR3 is TGTGCCTGGAGTGTTCGTTACAATGAGCAGTTCTTC. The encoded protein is CAWSVRYNEQFF.

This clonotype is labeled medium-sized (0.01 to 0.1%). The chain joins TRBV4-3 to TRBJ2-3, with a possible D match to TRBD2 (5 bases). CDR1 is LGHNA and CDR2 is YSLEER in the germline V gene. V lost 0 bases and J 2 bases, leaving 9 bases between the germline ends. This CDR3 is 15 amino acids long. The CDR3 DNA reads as TGCGCCAGCAGCCAAGATCGAGGGATCACAGATACGCAGTATTTT. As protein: CASSQDRGITDTQYF.